This entry describes one T cell receptor beta chain. Its specificity is unknown. Random hexamers were used to reverse transcribe an amount of 0.5 to 1 ug RNA. TCRdb analysed the immunoSEQ multiplex PCR reads with MiXCR anew, one entry per CDR3 protein. The repertoire holds a few hundred thousand distinct CDR3 sequences, with 65% to 90% as singletons. This specimen belongs to a study of CD8 T cells in Susac syndrome. Whole-study results and caveats: The relatively small number of individuals in the TCR sequencing and HLA analysis was acknowledged by the study.

V was clipped by 6 bases and J by 4 bases, with 23 bases between them. Germline CDR1 reads DFQATT; CDR2 reads SNEGSKA (reference sequence). The CDR3 contains 16 residues. This chain links TRBV20-1 with TRBJ2-3; D possibly corresponds to TRBD1 (5 bases). The TCR originated in a human donor with multiple sclerosis. Sequencing was done on a sample of CD8+ T cells from PBMCs. CDR3 sequence: CSAPLGLGIDPDTQYF. DNA for the CDR3: TGCAGTGCCCCCTTGGGGCTAGGCATCGATCCAGATACGCAGTATTTT.